This is a list of T cell receptor beta chains from one sample in a study of cytomegalovirus exposure and HLA in healthy donors. The assay was immunoSEQ multiplex PCR, and TCRdb's table has in-frame clones only and misses some. Among over 110,000 clones, around 78% were seen once, and the ten largest hold around 2.5%. Sequencing was carried out using PBMCs. The receptors were gathered from a young woman in good health and CMV-seropositive. Each CDR3 is given with its conserved first and last residue. The D gene is left open where the match is weak. Clone size is stated in some rows and not others, as once, few, many or a class when expanded.

j_gene,abundance,len,v_gene,d_gene,CDR3nt,CDR3aa
TRBJ1-6,.,20,TRBV18,.,TGTGCCAGCTCACCTGTAGTTAGGAGACAGGAGAGGGATTTAGAATCACCCCTCCACTTT,CASSPVVRRQERDLESPLHF
TRBJ1-2,.,17,TRBV4-3,TRBD1,TGCGCCAGCAGCCAAGTGGCCGGGACAGCCATCTCCTATGGCTACACCTTC,CASSQVAGTAISYGYTF
TRBJ1-1,few,15,TRBV7-8,TRBD1,TGTGCCAGCAGCAGACACAGGGGAATTATAACTGAAGCTTTCTTT,CASSRHRGIITEAFF
TRBJ2-7,.,14,TRBV10-3,.,TGTGCCATCAGTGACTCGGGGTACTCCTACGAGCAGTACTTC,CAISDSGYSYEQYF
TRBJ1-5,few,14,TRBV6-1,.,TGTGCCAGCAGTGAAAGTGGGCAGAATCAGCCCCAGCATTTT,CASSESGQNQPQHF
TRBJ2-5,few,16,TRBV5-6,TRBD2,TGTGCCAGCAGCTGGGGACTAGCGGGGTACCAAGAGACCCAGTACTTC,CASSWGLAGYQETQYF
TRBJ2-7,.,14,TRBV28,TRBD1,TGTGCCAGCAGTTTATCTACAGGGGCTCGCGAGCAGTACTTC,CASSLSTGAREQYF
TRBJ1-3,.,14,TRBV6-5,.,TGTGCCAGCAGTTTGGGGGGATGGGGAAACACCATATATTTT,CASSLGGWGNTIYF
TRBJ2-1,.,15,TRBV6-5,.,TGTGCCAGCAGTTATCCGTTAGCGGAAAACAATGAGCAGTTCTTC,CASSYPLAENNEQFF
TRBJ2-3,.,16,TRBV4-2,TRBD2,TGTGCCAGCAGCCAAGAAGCGGGGGACCGCACAGATACGCAGTATTTT,CASSQEAGDRTDTQYF
TRBJ1-6,.,16,TRBV10-3,.,TGTGCCATCCAGAGCGGGGGGGACTCCAATAATTCACCCCTCCACTTT,CAIQSGGDSNNSPLHF
TRBJ1-1,once,12,TRBV28,.,TGTGCCAGCAGTTCCCGACAGTCTGAAGCTTTCTTT,CASSSRQSEAFF
TRBJ2-5,.,14,TRBV14,TRBD1,TGTGCCAGCAGCAGACAGGGGGCGGGAGAGACCCAGTACTTC,CASSRQGAGETQYF
TRBJ1-4,.,16,TRBV7-2,TRBD1,TGTGCCAGCAGCCCCTCTCGGACAGGGGGCGGCGAAAAACTGTTTTTT,CASSPSRTGGGEKLFF
TRBJ2-2,.,14,TRBV18,TRBD1,TGTGCCAGCTCACCGACAGGGTCCACCGGGGAGCTGTTTTTT,CASSPTGSTGELFF
TRBJ2-2,.,14,TRBV5-1,TRBD1,TGCGCCAGCAGCGAACAGGGGGTCCCCGGGGAGCTGTTTTTT,CASSEQGVPGELFF
TRBJ2-5,.,11,TRBV28,TRBD2,TGTGCCAGCAGTTCCGGGGGGAACCAGTACTTC,CASSSGGNQYF
TRBJ2-2,once,12,TRBV30,.,TGTGCCGGGGGGTCGGGGATGGGGGAGCTGTTTTTT,CAGGSGMGELFF
TRBJ1-4,once,12,TRBV6-6,.,TGTGCCAGCAGTTTCCCGAATGAAAAACTGTTTTTT,CASSFPNEKLFF
TRBJ2-2,few,16,TRBV5-6,TRBD1,TGTGCCAGCAGCTTGTGGCAGGGGGCGGGCACCGGGGAGCTGTTTTTT,CASSLWQGAGTGELFF
TRBJ2-2,few,15,TRBV6-1,.,TGTGCCAGCAGTGAAGCAGTGACAGACACCGGGGAGCTGTTTTTT,CASSEAVTDTGELFF
TRBJ1-1,.,13,TRBV18,.,TGTGCCAGCTCACCTGTGAGAAACACTGAAGCTTTCTTT,CASSPVRNTEAFF
TRBJ1-5,once,14,TRBV2,.,TGTGCCAGCAGTGCCCCGCAGGGTGGTCAGCCCCAGCATTTT,CASSAPQGGQPQHF
TRBJ1-3,.,15,TRBV6-5,.,TGTGCCAGCAGCCGGACAGCGAGCTCTGGAAACACCATATATTTT,CASSRTASSGNTIYF
TRBJ1-2,.,14,TRBV6-5,TRBD1,TGTGCCAGCAGTTACTCGAAGGGACAGGGCGACTACACCTTC,CASSYSKGQGDYTF
TRBJ2-5,few,12,TRBV7-9,.,TGTGCCAGCAGCCGTCGCGGGGAGACCCAGTACTTC,CASSRRGETQYF
TRBJ1-1,.,10,TRBV29-1,.,TGCAGCGCTTTAAACACTGAAGCTTTCTTT,CSALNTEAFF
TRBJ1-5,.,15,TRBV30,.,TGTGCCTGGAGCGGGGCGGGGATAAGCAATCAGCCCCAGCATTTT,CAWSGAGISNQPQHF
TRBJ1-6,.,14,TRBV5-1,.,TGCGCCAGCAGCTTGGACACAGCAAATTCACCCCTCCACTTT,CASSLDTANSPLHF
TRBJ2-2,.,15,TRBV10-1,TRBD1,TGCGCCAGCAGTTATGGACAGGGAGGAACCGGGGAGCTGTTTTTT,CASSYGQGGTGELFF
TRBJ2-3,.,13,TRBV11-3,.,TGTGCCAGCAGCTTAGGCAGATCAGATACGCAGTATTTT,CASSLGRSDTQYF
TRBJ2-4,once,14,TRBV7-8,.,TGTGCCAGCAGCTTATTTGGGCATACCTCCATTCAGTACTTC,CASSLFGHTSIQYF
TRBJ1-2,.,13,TRBV29-1,.,TGCAGCGTTGAAGAATCAGGTTACCATGGCTACACCTTC,CSVEESGYHGYTF
TRBJ2-7,.,14,TRBV6-5,TRBD1,TGTGCCAGCAGTGACTCCGGGACAGGGTACGAGCAGTACTTC,CASSDSGTGYEQYF
TRBJ1-5,.,12,TRBV10-2,.,TGCGCCAGCAGTCCGGCCGGGCAGCCCCAGCATTTT,CASSPAGQPQHF
TRBJ1-2,.,14,TRBV6-5,.,TGTGCCAGCAGTTACTCGGAGTCGGACTATGGCTACACCTTC,CASSYSESDYGYTF
TRBJ1-2,.,14,TRBV10-2,.,TGCGCCAGCGTACCAAATGGGGGGGCCGGTGGCTACACCTTC,CASVPNGGAGGYTF